The sequence of this TCR beta chain was determined in a study of control samples from healthy donors and cancer patients. Germline CDR1 is LGHDT and CDR2 is YNNKEL (reference sequence). This CDR3 spans 15 amino acids. The V end was cut by 0 bases, the J end by 3 bases, with 9 bases between. Libraries were prepared by immunoSEQ multiplex PCR; TCRdb keeps only in-frame clonotypes and omits some of them. The sample gives under 100,000 clones, more than 85% of which show up once; about 1.5% is in the top ten. The clonotype was recovered from a woman younger than 45 in good health. The specimen sequenced was blood. The chain is built from TRBV3-1 (or the pseudogene TRBV3-2) and TRBJ2-1; D possibly corresponds to TRBD1 (6 bases). CDR3 bases: TGTGCCAGCAGCCAAGAACAGGGTATCTACAATGAGCAGTTCTTC. This sequence encodes CASSQEQGIYNEQFF.